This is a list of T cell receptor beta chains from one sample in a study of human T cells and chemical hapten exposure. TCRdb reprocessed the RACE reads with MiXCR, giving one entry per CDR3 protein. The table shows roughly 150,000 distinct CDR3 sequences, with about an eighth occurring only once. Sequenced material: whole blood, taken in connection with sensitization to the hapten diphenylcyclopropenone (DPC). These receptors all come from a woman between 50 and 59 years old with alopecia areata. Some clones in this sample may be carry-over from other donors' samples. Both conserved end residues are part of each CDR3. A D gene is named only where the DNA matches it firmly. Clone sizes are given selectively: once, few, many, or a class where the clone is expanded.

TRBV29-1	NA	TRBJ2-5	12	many	TGCAGCGTTGGAGGAGTGAGAGAGACCCAGTACTTC	CSVGGVRETQYF
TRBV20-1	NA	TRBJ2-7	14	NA	TGCAGTGCTAGAGTAGCGGAAGGCGCCTACGAGCAGTACTTC	CSARVAEGAYEQYF
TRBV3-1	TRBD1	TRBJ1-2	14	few	TGTGCCAGCAGCCAAGAAAGACAGGGGTATGGCTACACCTTC	CASSQERQGYGYTF
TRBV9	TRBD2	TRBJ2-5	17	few	TGTGCCAGCAGCTCATTCAGAGCGGGAGTCTCCCAAGAGACCCAGTACTTC	CASSSFRAGVSQETQYF
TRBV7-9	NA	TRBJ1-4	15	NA	TGTGCCAGCAGCTTAGGAACAGGGACTAATGAAAAACTGTTTTTT	CASSLGTGTNEKLFF
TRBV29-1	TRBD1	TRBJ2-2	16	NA	TGCAGCGTCGAACTAGGGACAGGGGGCGCGGCCGGGGAGCTGTTTTTT	CSVELGTGGAAGELFF
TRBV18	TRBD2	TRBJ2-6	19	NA	TGTGCCAGCTCATCGAGGACAGCGGGGGCCTCCTCTGGGGCCAACGTCCTGACTTTC	CASSSRTAGASSGANVLTF
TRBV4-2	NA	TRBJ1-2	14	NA	TGTGCCAGCAGCCACTCGGACAGCGTCTATGGCTACACCTTC	CASSHSDSVYGYTF
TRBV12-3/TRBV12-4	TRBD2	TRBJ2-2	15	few	TGTGCCAGCAGTTTCGCGGGAGGGCGCACCGGGGAGCTGTTTTTT	CASSFAGGRTGELFF
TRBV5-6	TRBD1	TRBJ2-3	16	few	TGTGCCAGCAGCTTGGTTAGACAGGGCCGGACAGATACGCAGTATTTT	CASSLVRQGRTDTQYF
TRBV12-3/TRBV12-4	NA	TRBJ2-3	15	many	TGTGCCAGCAGTTTGCGTGTGGGGACCGGAGATACGCAGTATTTT	CASSLRVGTGDTQYF
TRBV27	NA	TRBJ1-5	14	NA	TGTGCCAGCAGTTTGGGTTGGGGGAATCAGCCCCAGCATTTT	CASSLGWGNQPQHF
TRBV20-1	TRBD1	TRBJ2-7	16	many	TGCAGTGCTAGAGTACAGGGACAGGTTAACTCCTACGAGCAGTACTTC	CSARVQGQVNSYEQYF
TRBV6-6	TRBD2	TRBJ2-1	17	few	TGTGCCAGCAGTTACTCGGCTAGCGGGAGTACCTACAATGAGCAGTTCTTC	CASSYSASGSTYNEQFF
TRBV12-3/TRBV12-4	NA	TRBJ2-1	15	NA	TGTGCCAGCAGTTTTCGGGACGGAGCCTACAATGAGCAGTTCTTC	CASSFRDGAYNEQFF
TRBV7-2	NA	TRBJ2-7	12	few	TGTGCCAGCAGCTTAATTGGGAACGAGCAGTACTTC	CASSLIGNEQYF
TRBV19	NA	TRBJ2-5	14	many	TGTGCCAGTAGCCCTCGGGGAAGTGGAGAGACCCAGTACTTC	CASSPRGSGETQYF
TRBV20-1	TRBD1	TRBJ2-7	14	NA	TGCAGTGCTACCCCGACAGGGCGGCCCTACGAGCAGTACTTC	CSATPTGRPYEQYF
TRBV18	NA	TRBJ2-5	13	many	TGTGCCAGCTCACGCGCAGGGAAAGAGACCCAGTACTTC	CASSRAGKETQYF
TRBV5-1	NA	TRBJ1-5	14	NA	TGCGCCAGCAGCTTGGAGGGGCCAAATCAGCCCCAGCATTTT	CASSLEGPNQPQHF
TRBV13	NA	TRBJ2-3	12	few	TGTGCCAGCAGCTCCGGACTAGATACGCAGTATTTT	CASSSGLDTQYF
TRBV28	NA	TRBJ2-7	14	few	TGTGCCAGCATCGAGGGTGGGAGTCGGTACGAGCAGTACTTC	CASIEGGSRYEQYF
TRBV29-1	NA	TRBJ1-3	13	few	TGCAGCGTTCGACAGGTCTCTGGAAACACCATATATTTT	CSVRQVSGNTIYF
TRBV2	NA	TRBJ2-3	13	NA	TGTGCCAGCCCAGGGGCCCGCACAGATACGCAGTATTTT	CASPGARTDTQYF
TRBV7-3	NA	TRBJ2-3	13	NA	TGTGCCAGCGGCCCCACTGGCGCAGGGACGCAGTATTTT	CASGPTGAGTQYF
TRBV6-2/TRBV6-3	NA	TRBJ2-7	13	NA	TGTGCCAGCAGTTACGGACCCTCCTACGAGCAGTACTTC	CASSYGPSYEQYF
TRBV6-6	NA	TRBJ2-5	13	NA	TGTGCCAGCCTGGGGGACAACCAAGAGACCCAGTACTTC	CASLGDNQETQYF
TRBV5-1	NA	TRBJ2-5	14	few	TGCGCCAGCAGCTTGGCCAGCAGGGAAGAGACCCAGTACTTC	CASSLASREETQYF
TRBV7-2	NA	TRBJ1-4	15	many	TGTGCCAGCAGCCCAGGAGGGATTGGAAATGAAAAACTGTTTTTT	CASSPGGIGNEKLFF
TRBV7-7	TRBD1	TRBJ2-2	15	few	TGTGCTAGCAGCCCCGGGACAGGAAGGGCCGGGGAGCTGTTTTTT	CASSPGTGRAGELFF
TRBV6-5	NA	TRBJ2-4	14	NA	TGTGCCAGCAGTTACGGGGGGGCCAAAAACATTCAGTACTTC	CASSYGGAKNIQYF
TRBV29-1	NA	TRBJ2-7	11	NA	TGCAGCGTCTCTTTCCGGGCCGAGCAGTACTTC	CSVSFRAEQYF
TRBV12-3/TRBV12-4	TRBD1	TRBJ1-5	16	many	TGTGCCAGCAGTTTTCAGTTCGGGACAGAGAATCAGCCCCAGCATTTT	CASSFQFGTENQPQHF
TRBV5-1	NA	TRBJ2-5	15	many	TGCGCCAGCAGCCTCCAGGATAGCCCTGGGGAGACCCAGTACTTC	CASSLQDSPGETQYF
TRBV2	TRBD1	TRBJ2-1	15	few	TGTGCCAGCAGTGAGGACAGGGGGCAATACAATGAGCAGTTCTTC	CASSEDRGQYNEQFF
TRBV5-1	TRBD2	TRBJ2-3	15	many	TGCGCCAGCAGCGATAGCGGGAGTCTGGCAGATACGCAGTATTTT	CASSDSGSLADTQYF
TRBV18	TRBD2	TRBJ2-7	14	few	TGTGCCAGCTCACCTACCAGCGGGAGTAACGAGCAGTACTTC	CASSPTSGSNEQYF
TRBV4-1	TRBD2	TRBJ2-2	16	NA	TGCGCCAGCAGCCAAGTCGGGAGGGCCCACACCGGGGAGCTGTTTTTT	CASSQVGRAHTGELFF
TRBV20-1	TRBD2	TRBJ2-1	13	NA	TGCAGTGCTAGAGCTGGCGGGAGTGGTGAGCAGTTCTTC	CSARAGGSGEQFF
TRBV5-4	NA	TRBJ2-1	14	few	TGTGCCAGCAGCTTTACGGGGGACCACAATGAGCAGTTCTTC	CASSFTGDHNEQFF
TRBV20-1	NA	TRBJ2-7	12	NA	TGCAGTGCTAGCGGAGACAGCCACGAGCAGTACTTC	CSASGDSHEQYF
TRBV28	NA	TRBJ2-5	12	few	TGTGCCAGCAGCTCAGGGCCGCGGACCCAGTACTTC	CASSSGPRTQYF
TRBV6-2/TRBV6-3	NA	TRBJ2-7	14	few	TGTGCCAGCAGTTTGGCTCTCACCCTCCAAGAGCAGTACTTC	CASSLALTLQEQYF
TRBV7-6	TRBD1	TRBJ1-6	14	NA	TGTGCCAGCAGCCGATGGGACAGAGATTCACCCCTCCACTTT	CASSRWDRDSPLHF
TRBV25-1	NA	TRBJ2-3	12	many	TGTGCCAGCAGTATGCGAGCAGATACGCAGTATTTT	CASSMRADTQYF
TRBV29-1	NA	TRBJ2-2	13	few	TGCAGCGTTAGGGGGACGAGCACCGGGGAGCTGTTTTTT	CSVRGTSTGELFF
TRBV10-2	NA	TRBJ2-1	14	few	TGCGCCAGCAGTGAGAGCGGAAGAAACAATGAGCAGTTCTTC	CASSESGRNNEQFF
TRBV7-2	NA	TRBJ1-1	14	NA	TGTGCCAGCAGTCGAGACGCGGCGGACACTGAAGCTTTCTTT	CASSRDAADTEAFF
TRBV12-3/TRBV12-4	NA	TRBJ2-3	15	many	TGTGCCAGCAGTACCCACGGGGGAGGCACAGATACGCAGTATTTT	CASSTHGGGTDTQYF
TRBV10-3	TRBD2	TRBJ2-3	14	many	TGTGCCATCAGTATAGCGGGGAGCACAGATACGCAGTATTTT	CAISIAGSTDTQYF
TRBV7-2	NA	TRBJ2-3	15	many	TGTGCCAGCAGCTTATCTACGGGGCGCACAGATACGCAGTATTTT	CASSLSTGRTDTQYF
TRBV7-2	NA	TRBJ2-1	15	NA	TGTGCCAGCAGCTCGGGACTACTTAGGGGGAATGAGCAGTTCTTC	CASSSGLLRGNEQFF
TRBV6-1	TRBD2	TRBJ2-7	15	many	TGTGCCAGCAGCGAGACTAGCGGGAGGGCCTACGAGCAGTACTTC	CASSETSGRAYEQYF